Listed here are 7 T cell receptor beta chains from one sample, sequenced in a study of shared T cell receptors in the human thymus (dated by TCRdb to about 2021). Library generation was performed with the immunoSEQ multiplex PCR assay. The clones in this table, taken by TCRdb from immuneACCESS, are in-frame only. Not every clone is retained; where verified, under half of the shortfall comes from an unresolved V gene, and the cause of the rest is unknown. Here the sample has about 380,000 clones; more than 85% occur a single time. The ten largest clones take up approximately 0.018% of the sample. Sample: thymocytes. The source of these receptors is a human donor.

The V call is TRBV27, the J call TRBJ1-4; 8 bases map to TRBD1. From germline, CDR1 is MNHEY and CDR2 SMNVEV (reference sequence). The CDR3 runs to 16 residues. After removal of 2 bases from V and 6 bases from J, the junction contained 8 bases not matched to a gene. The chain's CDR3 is CASSLGGQDTHEKLFF. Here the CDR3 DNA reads TGTGCCAGCAGTTTAGGGGGACAGGACACTCATGAAAAACTGTTTTTT. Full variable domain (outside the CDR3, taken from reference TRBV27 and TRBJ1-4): EAQVTQNPRYLITVTGKKLTVTCSQNMNHEYMSWYRQDPGLGLRQIYYSMNVEVTDKGDVPEGYKVSRKEKRNFPLILESPSPNQTSLYFCASSLGGQDTHEKLFFGSGTQLSVL.

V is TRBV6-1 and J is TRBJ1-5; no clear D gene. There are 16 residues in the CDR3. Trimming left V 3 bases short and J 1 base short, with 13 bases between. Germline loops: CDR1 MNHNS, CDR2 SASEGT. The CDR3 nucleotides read TGTGCCAGCAGTGACGAGCCCGAGGAGAGCAATCAGCCCCAGCATTTT. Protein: CASSDEPEESNQPQHF.

The CDR3 bases are TGTGCCAGCGGAGCGGGAAAGACCTACAATGAGCAGTTCTTC. The encoded protein is CASGAGKTYNEQFF. The chain combines TRBV27 with TRBJ2-1, with TRBD2 identical over 7 bases. Germline values: CDR1 MNHEY, CDR2 SMNVEV (reference sequence). The CDR3 extends over 14 amino acids. With 8 bases clipped from V and 2 bases from J, the junction kept 6 bases outside the gene matches.

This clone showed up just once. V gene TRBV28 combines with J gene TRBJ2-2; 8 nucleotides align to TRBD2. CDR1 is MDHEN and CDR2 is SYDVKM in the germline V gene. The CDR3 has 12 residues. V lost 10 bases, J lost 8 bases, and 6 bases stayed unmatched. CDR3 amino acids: CATRRGAGELFF. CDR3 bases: TGTGCCACCCGGCGGGGGGCGGGGGAGCTGTTTTTT.

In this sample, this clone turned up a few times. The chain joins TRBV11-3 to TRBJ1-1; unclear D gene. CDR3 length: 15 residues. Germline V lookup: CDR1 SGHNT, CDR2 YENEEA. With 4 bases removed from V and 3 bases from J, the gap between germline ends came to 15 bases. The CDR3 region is CASSSGLRRDTEAFF. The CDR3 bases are TGTGCCAGCAGCTCCGGACTTCGACGGGACACTGAAGCTTTCTTT.

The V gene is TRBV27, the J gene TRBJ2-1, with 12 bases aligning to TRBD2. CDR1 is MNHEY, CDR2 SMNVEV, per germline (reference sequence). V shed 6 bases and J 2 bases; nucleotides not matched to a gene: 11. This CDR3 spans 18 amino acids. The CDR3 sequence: CASRKAGTSGRTYNEQFF. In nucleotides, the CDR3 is TGTGCCAGCAGGAAAGCCGGGACTAGCGGGCGAACCTACAATGAGCAGTTCTTC.

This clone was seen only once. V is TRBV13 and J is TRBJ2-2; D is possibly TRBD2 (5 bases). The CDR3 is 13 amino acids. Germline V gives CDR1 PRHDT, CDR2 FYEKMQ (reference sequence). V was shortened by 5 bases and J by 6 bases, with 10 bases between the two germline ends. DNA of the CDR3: TGTGCCAGCAGCCCCACGGAGGCCGGGGAGCTGTTTTTT. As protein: CASSPTEAGELFF.